This T cell receptor (beta chain) was observed in a study of shared clonotypes between healthy human individuals. On the study more broadly: Donor ages ranged 18 to 49 years: two women, three men.

The CDR3 is made up of 16 amino acids. Germline V lookup: CDR1 MGHRA, CDR2 YSYEKL. V was clipped by 0 bases and J by 4 bases, with 12 bases between them. Sequencing was performed with immunoSEQ multiplex PCR; in TCRdb, only in-frame clones are kept and a portion is missing. Among hundreds of thousands of clones listed, roughly 95% were seen once. This clone was detected once. Cells designated naive CD8 were CD45RO-negative and were positively selected for CCR7, with terminally differentiated effector memory CD45RA+ cells excluded. Specimen: naive CD8+ T cells sorted from blood. This sequence originates from a young woman in good health. The gene calls are TRBV4-1 and TRBJ1-4, with D possibly matching TRBD1 (5 bases). The CDR3 reads CASSQDPGTFNEKLFF. CDR3 coding DNA: TGCGCCAGCAGCCAAGATCCCGGGACCTTTAATGAAAAACTGTTTTTT.